This T cell receptor (beta chain) was retrieved from a study of shared clonotypes between healthy human individuals. Clones were read by immunoSEQ multiplex PCR, and TCRdb kept only the in-frame ones, dropping some. The sample holds 950,000 to 1,100,000 clones, about 76% seen once. This CDR3 region has 14 residues. The V gene's germline CDR1 is GTSNPN and CDR2 SVGIG (reference sequence). J lost 7 bases, V lost 0 bases, and 2 bases had no gene match. The chain recombines TRBV30 with TRBJ2-1, with 11 bases aligning to TRBD1. The material sequenced was memory CD4+ T cells sorted from blood. The subset here: CD45RA-negative fraction. The clonotype originates from a man younger than 35 in good health. The CDR3 protein is CAWSVGTGGNEQFF. CDR3 DNA sequence: TGTGCCTGGAGTGTAGGGACAGGGGGGAATGAGCAGTTCTTC. Complete variable domain (other parts from reference TRBV30 and TRBJ2-1): SQTIHQWPATLVQPVGSPLSLECTVEGTSNPNLYWYRQAAGRGLQLLFYSVGIGQISSEVPQNLSASRPQDRQFILSSKKLLLSDSGFYLCAWSVGTGGNEQFFGPGTRLTVL.